The clone carrying this TCR beta chain has a count of ten or more. As it was prepared, the TCRbeta library received unique molecular identifiers. One entry per CDR3 protein results from TCRdb running MiXCR on the PCR reads. The sample consists of 400,000 to 450,000 distinct CDR3 sequences, around two fifths of them appearing once. The data belong to a study of T-cell reconstitution after alpha-beta-depleted transplantation in children. From germline, CDR1 is MNHEY and CDR2 SVGAGI. Trimming stripped 4 bases from V and 1 base from J, with 10 bases between. The CDR3 length is 15 residues. The chain has TRBV6-5 and TRBJ1-4; no definite D call. The sequences come from PBMCs, collected before TCRalphabeta/CD19-depleted stem cell transplant. The sequence was obtained from a girl aged 2 to 10 with aplastic anemia, due to receive a stem cell transplant. The CDR3 DNA is TGTGCCAGCAGTTTCACACACCTAACTAATGAAAAACTGTTTTTT. Its protein is CASSFTHLTNEKLFF.